The 21 T cell receptor beta chains below all came from one sample that was sequenced in a study of identical twins. MiXCR, applied by TCRdb to the 5' RACE reads, yields one record per CDR3 protein. The sample has roughly 250,000 distinct CDR3 sequences; about 7.3% are singletons. This same sample was also taken into another study, of yellow fever vaccine responses in identical twins.

The sequenced sample consisted of memory (CD45RO+) T cells sorted from blood. These receptors came from a woman aged 18-29 years in good health.

The V gene is TRBV28, the J gene TRBJ2-7; the D is unclear. Trimming removed 4 bases at V and 1 base at J, with 8 bases between. CDR1 is MDHEN and CDR2 is SYDVKM in the germline V gene. The CDR3 sequence is 13 residues long. The chain's CDR3 is CASSSTQSYEQYV. For the CDR3, the DNA is TGTGCCAGCAGTTCGACCCAGTCCTACGAGCAGTACGTC.

This clonotype was counted between two and nine times. J is TRBJ2-5 and V is TRBV2; weak D call: TRBD2 (5 bases). The germline V gene encodes CDR1 SNHLY and CDR2 FYNNEI. This CDR3 has 14 amino acids. V dropped 3 bases and J dropped 5 bases, with 13 bases sitting between them. The CDR3: CASSDRASPETQYF. CDR3 sequence (DNA): TGTGCCAGCAGTGATCGGGCTAGCCCGGAGACCCAGTACTTC.

The genes are TRBV2 and TRBJ2-3, with TRBD2 matching over 10 bases. This CDR3 is 15 amino acids long. Looked up from germline, CDR1 is SNHLY and CDR2 is FYNNEI. V was pared by 7 bases and J by 2 bases, with 6 bases of the junction left unmatched. This CDR3 reads CASNTLAGLTDTQYF. The CDR3 region has the DNA TGTGCCAGCAATACACTAGCGGGGCTCACAGATACGCAGTATTTT.

In its sample, this clonotype was seen a few times. CDR3 nucleotides: TGTGCCAGCAGCCCAGGGATGGCGGAGATACAAGAGACCCAGTACTTC. Protein: CASSPGMAEIQETQYF. This rearrangement joins TRBV28 to TRBJ2-5, with TRBD1 as a possible D gene (5 bases). CDR1 and CDR2 from the germline V gene are MDHEN and SYDVKM. The CDR3 loop spans 16 amino acids. V lost 6 bases and J lost 2, with 19 bases in between.

This clonotype was detected only a few times. This chain joins TRBV5-8 and TRBJ1-2; no reliable D call. Per germline, CDR1 SGHTS and CDR2 YDEGEE. V lost 1 base and J 6 bases, leaving 10 bases between the germline ends. This CDR3 is 13 amino acids long. In DNA, the CDR3 is TGTGCCAGCAGCTTGCGCAGGCTTGATGGCTACACCTTC. Amino acid sequence: CASSLRRLDGYTF.

This clonotype has a handful of counts. This chain connects TRBV20-1 to TRBJ2-1; 10 positions agree with TRBD2. With V trimmed by 0 bases and J by 5 bases, 7 bases remained unmatched. The CDR3 covers 16 residues. In germline, CDR1 is DFQATT, CDR2 SNEGSKA (reference sequence). CDR3 DNA: TGCAGTGCTAGAGAGGCACTAGCGGGGTTTCACAATGAGCAGTTCTTC. This translates into CSAREALAGFHNEQFF.

This clonotype occurred many times. The DNA of the CDR3 is TGTGCCAGCAGTGGGGGGCAAGGGTCCGTGTATGGCTACACCTTC. Residues: CASSGGQGSVYGYTF. The rearrangement joins TRBV6-1 to TRBJ1-2, with a possible D match to TRBD1 (6 bases). The length of the CDR3 is 15 residues. Looked up from germline, CDR1 is MNHNS and CDR2 is SASEGT. Between the trimmed V and J ends, which lost 4 bases and 5 bases, there was a span of 17 bases.

The rearrangement joins TRBV29-1 to TRBJ1-2; D gene uncertain. The CDR3 covers 11 residues. The germline CDR1 and CDR2 sequences are SQVTM and ANQGSEA. The V end lost 3 bases, the J end lost 7 bases, and 9 bases lay between the germline ends. The CDR3: CSVEGITGYTF. Written as DNA, the CDR3 is TGCAGCGTTGAGGGAATTACTGGCTACACCTTC.

The CDR3: CSARDTSGGAKAQYF. As DNA, the CDR3 is TGCAGTGCTAGAGATACTAGCGGGGGGGCTAAGGCGCAGTATTTT. The genes are TRBV20-1 and TRBJ2-3; the match to TRBD2 covers 13 bases. CDR3 length: 15 amino acids. The germline gives CDR1 DFQATT, CDR2 SNEGSKA (reference sequence). The trim removed 0 bases at V and 10 bases at J, leaving 7 bases unmatched.

This clonotype has just a few counts. The chain links TRBV6-1 to TRBJ1-1; D is unresolved. CDR1 is MNHNS, CDR2 SASEGT, per germline. The CDR3 sequence is 15 residues long. The V end was cut by 5 bases, the J end by 0 bases, with 13 bases between. In DNA, the CDR3 is TGTGCCAGCAGTCTAAGGACCGAAATGAACACTGAAGCTTTCTTT. Translation: CASSLRTEMNTEAFF.

This clonotype has ten or more counts. The V and J genes are TRBV4-1 and TRBJ1-5; a weak D match, TRBD1 (5 bases). CDR1 MGHRA and CDR2 YSYEKL come from the germline V gene. V was shortened by 1 base and J by 3 bases, with 13 bases between the two germline ends. The CDR3 loop spans 16 amino acids. The CDR3 region is CASSQVSAGLNQPQHF. DNA of the CDR3: TGCGCCAGCAGCCAAGTAAGTGCAGGGCTCAATCAGCCCCAGCATTTT.

The table lists this clonotype with many counts. The J gene is TRBJ1-5, the V gene TRBV5-1; TRBD1 might be the D (5 bases). V shed 5 bases and J shed 6 bases, with 12 bases lying between them. The CDR3 has 13 residues. The germline V gene has CDR1 SGHRS and CDR2 YFSETQ. The CDR3 region is CASRRDATQPQHF. CDR3 coding DNA: TGCGCCAGCAGACGGGACGCCACTCAGCCCCAGCATTTT.

This clonotype occurred a few times. This chain connects TRBV4-1 to TRBJ2-4, with D perhaps matching TRBD1 (6 bases). The CDR3 consists of 14 residues. V was pared by 3 bases and J by 4 bases, with 10 bases between. In germline, CDR1 is MGHRA, CDR2 YSYEKL. CDR3 in DNA: TGCGCCAGCAGCCAGGGGGCTGCTAAAAACATTCAGTACTTC. This codes for CASSQGAAKNIQYF.

There are a few counts of this clonotype. V usage is TRBV29-1 and J usage is TRBJ1-4; D ambiguous. Trimming took off 6 bases at V and 7 bases at J, with 12 bases between the two ends. The CDR3 totals 12 residues. The germline gives CDR1 SQVTM, CDR2 ANQGSEA. In DNA, the CDR3 is TGCAGCGTATTCCCTCCTGGTGAAAAACTGTTTTTT. It encodes CSVFPPGEKLFF. The whole variable domain, filled in from reference TRBV29-1 and TRBJ1-4, reads SAVISQKPSRDICQRGTSLTIQCQVDSQVTMMFWYRQQPGQSLTLIATANQGSEATYESGFVIDKFPISRPNLTFSTLTVSNMSPEDSSIYLCSVFPPGEKLFFGSGTQLSVL.

The V gene is TRBV6-5, the J gene TRBJ2-7; maybe TRBD2 (5 bases). This CDR3 region has 14 residues. V was clipped by 3 bases and J by 0 bases, with 9 bases between them. CDR1 and CDR2 from the germline V gene are MNHEY and SVGAGI. CDR3 sequence reads: CASSYERSSYEQYF. The CDR3 DNA reads TGTGCCAGCAGTTATGAGCGGAGCTCCTACGAGCAGTACTTC.

CDR3 loop: CASGGGATYQETQYF. CDR3 bases: TGTGCCAGCGGTGGGGGGGCTACGTACCAAGAGACCCAGTACTTC. The rearrangement joins TRBV6-1 to TRBJ2-5, with a tentative D call TRBD2 (7 bases). V was clipped by 8 bases and J by 0 bases, with 16 bases between them. The CDR3 has 15 residues. Germline assignment: CDR1 MNHNS and CDR2 SASEGT.

This clonotype was seen many times. The CDR3 DNA reads TGTGCCAGCAGCCAAAGGGCGGGGGGCCAGTACAATGAGCAGTTCTTC. It yields the protein CASSQRAGGQYNEQFF. The chain carries TRBV3-1 and TRBJ2-1, with 8 bases identical to TRBD2. J lost 4 bases, V lost 2 bases, and 7 bases had no gene match. The CDR3 runs 16 residues. CDR1 is LGHDT and CDR2 is YNNKEL in the germline V gene (reference sequence).

This clonotype has at least ten counts. This chain uses TRBV4-2 with TRBJ2-2; D is tentatively TRBD1 or TRBD2 (5 bases each). The CDR3 length is 14 residues. CDR1 is LGHNA, CDR2 YNFKEQ, per germline. V was cut by 4 bases and J by 6 bases, with 12 bases left in between. The CDR3 DNA is TGTGCCAGCAGCCCGATCGGGGCGTCCGGGGAGCTGTTTTTT. Translating gives CASSPIGASGELFF.

This clonotype was seen a handful of times. The chain joins TRBV5-8 to TRBJ1-1; the D gene is possibly TRBD1 (5 bases). This CDR3 spans 13 amino acids. V was trimmed by 4 bases and J by 5 bases, leaving 12 bases between them. Germline V gives CDR1 SGHTS, CDR2 YDEGEE. The CDR3 DNA reads as TGTGCCAGCAGCCCCCGGTGGGGGACTGAAGCTTTCTTT. Its translation is CASSPRWGTEAFF.

This chain joins TRBV7-2 and TRBJ2-1, with 9 positions matching TRBD2. Per the germline V gene, CDR1 is SGHTA and CDR2 is FQGNSA. The CDR3 is 14 residues long. V lost 2 bases, J lost 7 bases, and 3 bases stayed unmatched. CDR3 in amino acids: CASSLSSGRNEQFF. The CDR3 nucleotides read TGTGCCAGCAGCTTAAGCAGCGGGAGGAATGAGCAGTTCTTC.

This clonotype was detected a few times. V usage is TRBV6-5 and J usage is TRBJ2-7, with D unclear. The CDR3 sequence is 13 residues long. Germline lookup yields CDR1 MNHEY and CDR2 SVGAGI. V was cut by 5 bases and J by 1 base, with 9 bases left in between. CDR3 residues: CASSIDRSYEQYF. The CDR3 DNA sequence: TGTGCCAGCAGTATCGACCGGTCCTACGAGCAGTACTTC.